Below are 12 T cell receptor beta chains sequenced from a single sample in a study of identical twins listed by TCRdb under 2016. Receptor libraries were prepared by 5' RACE. TCRdb lists the instrument as Illumina HiSeq 2000. TCRdb itself trimmed the public reads at Q25 with fastp, ran MiXCR and retained productive beta chains. For every CDR3 protein sequence, its rows merge into one entry that carries the most common genes and DNA. The sample table records 1.5 million or so distinct CDR3 sequences; less than 40% of these occur just once. The ten largest make up around 0.25% of the sample. The sample comprised cord blood. The receptors stem from a newborn girl in good health.

The chain combines TRBV18 with TRBJ1-5, with D maybe TRBD1 (6 bases). Germline CDR1 and CDR2: KGHSH and LQKENI. V was clipped by 2 bases and J by 0 bases, with 17 bases between them. CDR3 size: 18 residues. The CDR3: CASSPGGGILYSNQPQHF. The CDR3 DNA sequence: TGTGCCAGCTCACCAGGAGGGGGTATCCTTTATAGCAATCAGCCCCAGCATTTT.

There are a few counts of this clonotype. This rearrangement joins TRBV7-9 to TRBJ1-1; TRBD1 aligns across 8 bases. The CDR3 runs 15 residues. Germline CDR1 SEHNR, CDR2 FQNEAQ (reference sequence). The trim removed 5 bases at V and 1 base at J, leaving 6 bases unmatched. The CDR3 reads CASSAGQGPNTEAFF. CDR3 sequence (DNA): TGTGCCAGCAGCGCCGGACAGGGCCCGAACACTGAAGCTTTCTTT.

The chain links TRBV29-1 to TRBJ2-1; 7 nucleotides line up with TRBD2. This CDR3 has 13 residues. Germline CDR1 and CDR2: SQVTM and ANQGSEA. The V segment lost 5 bases and the J segment 7 bases; nucleotides outside the gene matches: 8. CDR3 loop: CSVLDGRSNEQFF. CDR3 coding DNA: TGCAGCGTTTTAGACGGGAGGTCTAATGAGCAGTTCTTC.

The V and J genes are TRBV7-9 and TRBJ2-7; D is perhaps TRBD1 (5 bases). Deletions cut 0 bases from V and 6 bases from J, with 9 bases between. Germline loops: CDR1 SEHNR, CDR2 FQNEAQ (reference sequence). CDR3 length: 13 residues. The CDR3 region is CASSLAQGSEQYF. As DNA, the CDR3 is TGTGCCAGCAGCTTAGCGCAGGGTTCCGAGCAGTACTTC.

CDR3 in amino acids: CASSYTGGRGQYF. The CDR3 nucleotides read TGTGCCAGCAGTTACACAGGGGGACGGGGGCAGTACTTC. The chain couples TRBV6-5 to TRBJ2-7, with 8 bases identical to TRBD1. CDR1 is MNHEY, CDR2 SVGAGI, per germline. Trimming took 2 bases from V and 9 from J; bases not matched to a gene: 6. The CDR3 is 13 residues long.

The rearrangement joins TRBV4-1 to TRBJ1-6; D not certain. V gave up 4 bases and J gave up 2 bases, with 15 bases separating them. This CDR3 has 17 amino acids. Germline V gene data show CDR1 as MGHRA and CDR2 as YSYEKL. For the CDR3, the DNA is TGCGCCAGCAGCCCACACAGCCTCCTCACCTATAATTCACCCCTCCACTTT. It is translated as CASSPHSLLTYNSPLHF.

V is TRBV12-3 or TRBV12-4 and J is TRBJ2-5; D uncertain. With 0 bases removed from V and 7 bases from J, the gap between germline ends came to 6 bases. The CDR3 runs to 12 residues. The chain's CDR3 is CASSLAGMTQYF. The DNA for the CDR3 is TGTGCCAGCAGTTTAGCGGGGATGACCCAGTACTTC.

V is TRBV12-3 or TRBV12-4 and J is TRBJ1-5, with D hard to call. Trimming cost V 1 base and J 5 bases, with 9 bases left between them. The CDR3 has 14 amino acids. In nucleotides, the CDR3 is TGTGCCAGCAGTTTAGACCCCCTTTATCAGCCCCAGCATTTT. As protein: CASSLDPLYQPQHF.

Points on this clonotype: This sequence may be a read error, since a much larger clone differs from it by one base. The chain uses TRBV20-1 and TRBJ2-5; 12 bases line up with TRBD2. The CDR3 runs to 16 residues. The germline V gene has CDR1 DFQATT and CDR2 SNEGSKA (reference sequence). Trimming took 0 bases from V and 7 from J; bases not matched to a gene: 9. The CDR3 DNA follows: TGCAGTGCTAGAGATCCCAGGACTAGCGGGAAAGGGACCCAGTACTTC. It encodes CSARDPRTSGKGTQYF.

The chain recombines TRBV4-1 with TRBJ2-1; D may match TRBD1 or TRBD2 (5 bases each). This CDR3 is 16 amino acids long. V lost 7 bases to trimming and J lost 5 bases, with 21 bases between them. Germline V CDR1 and CDR2: MGHRA, YSYEKL. Written as DNA, the CDR3 is TGCGCCAGCAACCCGGTCCAGTTGGGACCTAACAATGAGCAGTTCTTC. Translated: CASNPVQLGPNNEQFF.

This clonotype was detected only once. The chain has TRBV29-1 and TRBJ2-5; possible D gene TRBD1, 6 bases. Germline CDR1 and CDR2: SQVTM and ANQGSEA. The CDR3 runs 13 residues. V was trimmed by 6 bases and J by 5 bases, leaving 16 bases between them. The CDR3 DNA sequence: TGCAGCGTGCCTGAGGGGGTGAGGGAGACCCAGTACTTC. Its translation is CSVPEGVRETQYF.

This sequence joins TRBV28 and TRBJ2-7, with unresolved D. The germline CDR1 and CDR2 sequences are MDHEN and SYDVKM. The CDR3 covers 12 residues. The V end lost 3 bases, the J end lost 7 bases, and 10 bases lay between the germline ends. The CDR3 DNA reads TGTGCCAGCAGTTTCCGCCACAATGAGCAGTACTTC. Its protein product is CASSFRHNEQYF.